This TCR beta chain emerged from a study of vaccination and CD4 T cells after COVID-19. About the research overall: Participants were given two doses of BNT162b2 or mRNA-1273 vaccine. Study-level points and caveats: SARS-CoV-2-reactive clonotypes showed a nonsignificant median rise from about 20 to 38.

This clonotype is medium-sized. Its specificity is not known. The Oncomine TCR Beta short-read assay sequenced DNA from cultured CD4+ T cells. The authors extracted genomic DNA from cultured CD4+ T cells. Via MiXCR, TCRdb re-called the PCR reads, giving one row per CDR3 protein. This sample has some 11,000 distinct CDR3 sequences, with 20% to 25% found just once. The CDR3 is 16 residues long. Trimming pared 6 bases from V and 0 bases from J, leaving 18 bases between. Looked up from germline, CDR1 is MNHEY and CDR2 is SMNVEV (reference sequence). Treatment meaning: roughly 10-day PBMC culture with coronavirus spike peptide pools or control peptides (ViraFEST assay).

The TCR comes from a human donor who received a COVID-19 vaccine. The sequences come from CD4+ T cells from blood, cultured in vitro, collected before SARS-CoV-2 vaccination. This chain links TRBV27 with TRBJ2-7; D perhaps matches TRBD2 (7 bases). CDR3 protein: CASRRGGYTSSYEQYF. DNA of the CDR3: TGTGCCAGCAGAAGGGGGGGCTATACGAGCTCCTACGAGCAGTACTTC.